The rows below give T cell receptor beta chains drawn from one sample of a study of T cell responses to AZD1222 COVID-19 vaccine. Method: immunoSEQ multiplex PCR; TCRdb's copy keeps in-frame clones and lacks some. The sample has 90,000 to 150,000 clones, approximately 84% seen once. The sequencing here drew on peripheral blood, taken on day 0 of AZD1222 vaccination. These receptors all stem from an adult in good health. Each CDR3 is given with its conserved first and last residue. The order of the fields is clone size, CDR3 length, V gene, J gene, D gene, CDR3 DNA, CDR3 protein. D genes are given only for firm matches. The listing skips clone size in some rows; elsewhere it reads once, few, many or a size class.

NA	15	TRBV5-1	TRBJ2-7	TRBD1	TGCGCCAGCAGCTTGGTGGGACAGGGGTGGCACGAGCAGTACTTC	CASSLVGQGWHEQYF
NA	13	TRBV27	TRBJ2-7	NA	TGTGCCAGCAGGGCAGGGCCTACGGTTGAGCAGTACTTC	CASRAGPTVEQYF
once	15	TRBV18	TRBJ2-3	TRBD1	TGTGCCAGCTCACCGGCAGGGGGTGGCACAGATACGCAGTATTTT	CASSPAGGGTDTQYF
once	14	TRBV28	TRBJ1-2	NA	TGTGCCAGCAGTCTGCCCCCCCACAACTATGGCTACACCTTC	CASSLPPHNYGYTF
NA	16	TRBV7-8	TRBJ2-5	TRBD2	TGTGCCAGCAGCCCAATCCCACTAGCGGGACAAGAGACCCAGTACTTC	CASSPIPLAGQETQYF
NA	12	TRBV29-1	TRBJ1-4	NA	TGCAGCGTTGAACAGGGGAATGAAAAACTGTTTTTT	CSVEQGNEKLFF
few	15	TRBV5-4	TRBJ1-1	NA	TGTGCCAGCAGCCCCCCCGGTACCATGAACACTGAAGCTTTCTTT	CASSPPGTMNTEAFF
NA	17	TRBV19	TRBJ2-7	NA	TGTGCCAGTACTCCCGTCCCGTCAAGGGCCGAGCCCTACGAGCAGTACTTC	CASTPVPSRAEPYEQYF
NA	15	TRBV5-1	TRBJ2-1	TRBD1	TGCGCCAGCAGCTCCGGGACAGGGGAGTACAATGAGCAGTTCTTC	CASSSGTGEYNEQFF
NA	16	TRBV18	TRBJ2-7	TRBD2	TGTGCCAGCTCACCGCCGGGACTAGCGGGAACCTACGAGCAGTACTTC	CASSPPGLAGTYEQYF
NA	11	TRBV28	TRBJ2-1	NA	TGTGCCAGCAAGTCCTACAATGAGCAGTTCTTC	CASKSYNEQFF
NA	13	TRBV6-5	TRBJ1-6	NA	TGTGCCAGCAGACAGGTCTATAATTCACCCCTCCACTTT	CASRQVYNSPLHF
NA	13	TRBV5-4	TRBJ1-4	NA	TGTGCCAGCAGCTTGGCTCTGGATGAAAAACTGTTTTTT	CASSLALDEKLFF
NA	13	TRBV5-4	TRBJ2-1	TRBD1	TGTGCCAGCAGCTCGACAGGGGGGAATGAGCAGTTCTTC	CASSSTGGNEQFF
NA	14	TRBV7-2	TRBJ2-3	NA	TGTGCCAGCAGCCCGGGGGAGGTCACAGATACGCAGTATTTT	CASSPGEVTDTQYF
NA	15	TRBV5-1	TRBJ1-4	NA	TGCGCCAGCAGCTCGCCGGGGGCGGGGAATGAAAAACTGTTTTTT	CASSSPGAGNEKLFF
NA	14	TRBV11-2	TRBJ2-3	NA	TGTGCCAGCAGCCCTCGAGCGATCACAGATACGCAGTATTTT	CASSPRAITDTQYF
few	15	TRBV9	TRBJ2-1	TRBD2	TGTGCCAGCAGCTTGGGACTAGCGGGAGCTAATGAGCAGTTCTTC	CASSLGLAGANEQFF
NA	18	TRBV6-2/TRBV6-3	TRBJ1-5	TRBD1	TGTGCCAGCAGTTTCCCTGTAATCGGGACAGTTAGCAATCAGCCCCAGCATTTT	CASSFPVIGTVSNQPQHF
NA	14	TRBV7-8	TRBJ2-6	TRBD1	TGTGCCAGCAGCTTATCTGGGACAGGAAACGTCCTGACTTTC	CASSLSGTGNVLTF
NA	15	TRBV2	TRBJ1-6	TRBD1	TGTGCCAGCAGTTCTTGGACAGGGGCGGATTCACCCCTCCACTTT	CASSSWTGADSPLHF
NA	13	TRBV28	TRBJ1-1	NA	TGTGCCAGCAGAGCCCCAGGGAATCCTGAAGCTTTCTTT	CASRAPGNPEAFF